This T cell receptor beta chain was captured by sequencing in a study of blood T cell repertoires in COVID-19. Study summary: Whether acute or convalescent, the COVID-19 samples came from the United States, Italy and Spain. In each case, the material was cDNA or gDNA derived from T cells, B-cell-depleted T cells, or PBMCs.

CDR3 length equals 14 residues. Trimming removed 6 bases from V and 4 bases from J; junction bases left unmatched: 5. The V gene's germline CDR1 is MRHNA and CDR2 SNTAGT. Original processing notes: From reference gene primer amplification, estimates of nucleated cell counts were derived. TCRdb keeps only in-frame clones here, not all; method: immunoSEQ multiplex PCR. V and J calls and clone size come straight from that table; D and trimming were deduced from the DNA. The sample lists about 71,000 clones, about nine tenths occurring once. This clonotype originated in a woman aged 18-29 years with acute or convalescent COVID-19. V and J are TRBV6-4 and TRBJ2-2; 7 bases are shared with TRBD1. The material sequenced was peripheral blood. The CDR3 loop reads CASRRAGGTGELFF. Written as DNA, the CDR3 is TGTGCCAGCAGGCGGGCAGGGGGCACCGGGGAGCTGTTTTTT.